This T cell receptor beta chain was captured by sequencing in a study of cytotoxic CD8 clonotypes in ibrutinib-treated CLL. Background on the study: Enrolment comprised under twelve relapsed/refractory and more than 14 treatment-naive patients; about 18 were IGHV unmutated. Response specimens were obtained following a median treatment duration of approximately 12 months, with a range of 6 to 36.

Clones were sequenced by immunoSEQ multiplex PCR, and TCRdb holds only the in-frame ones, with some missing. The sample carries over 200,000 clones, about four fifths recorded once. This sequence originates from a human donor with chronic lymphocytic leukemia. Sequences were derived from PBMCs, sampled after 12 months of ibrutinib treatment.

CDR3 loop: CASRKREAETQYF. The CDR3 DNA sequence: TGTGCCAGCCGTAAACGAGAGGCAGAGACCCAGTACTTC. The V and J genes are TRBV5-5 and TRBJ2-5; D unclear. The CDR3 is 13 residues long. Trimming cost V 7 bases and J 4 bases, with 14 bases left between them. Germline V gene lookup returns CDR1 SGHKS and CDR2 YYEKEE (reference sequence).